Listed here are 26 T cell receptor beta chains from one sample, sequenced in a study of T-cell memory formation after mild COVID-19. MiXCR, applied by TCRdb to the 5' RACE reads, yields one record per CDR3 protein. The table lists about 560,000 distinct CDR3 sequences, roughly 17% of them singletons. The specimen sequenced was PBMCs or a T cell subset sorted from them (not recorded which). These receptors were obtained from an adult woman who had mild COVID-19 (a few samples of this study predate the infection). Cell type and time point are not known.

This clonotype appeared a few times. The chain couples TRBV5-1 to TRBJ2-3, with D maybe TRBD1 (6 bases). Germline V gives CDR1 SGHRS, CDR2 YFSETQ. The V end was cut by 4 bases, the J end by 7 bases, with 16 bases between. There are 14 residues in the CDR3. CDR3 loop: CASSPLTGSNTQYF. Written as DNA, the CDR3 is TGCGCCAGCAGCCCCTTAACAGGGTCTAATACGCAGTATTTT.

For this clonotype: A junction end diverges from the germline sequence, so it may reflect a read error. The chain links TRBV10-3 to TRBJ2-7; 13 bases align to TRBD2. The CDR3 sequence is 14 residues long. Germline CDR1 reads ENHRY; CDR2 reads SYGVKD. The CDR3 sequence is CAISGTSGGYEQSF. The DNA for the CDR3 is TGTGCCATCAGTGGGACTAGCGGGGGTTACGAGCAGTCCTTC.

The V call is TRBV4-1, the J call TRBJ2-5; D is uncertain. Germline assignment: CDR1 MGHRA and CDR2 YSYEKL. This CDR3 region has 17 residues. V shed 3 bases and J shed 4 bases, with 21 bases lying between them. This chain's CDR3 is CASSQPLKGLKRETQYF. The DNA for the CDR3 is TGCGCCAGCAGCCAGCCCCTTAAGGGTCTGAAGAGAGAGACCCAGTACTTC.

This clonotype has more than one count but fewer than ten. The chain combines TRBV12-3 or TRBV12-4 with TRBJ2-1; 13 nucleotides line up with TRBD2. The CDR3 is 16 residues long. The V gene end was trimmed by 6 bases and the J gene end by 1 base; junction bases not matched to a gene: 3. CDR3: CASRLAGGRSYNEQFF. The CDR3, as DNA: TGTGCCAGCAGACTAGCGGGGGGGCGGTCCTACAATGAGCAGTTCTTC.

The J gene is TRBJ1-5, the V gene TRBV20-1; D is possibly TRBD1 (5 bases). The V and J ends lost 4 bases and 0 bases respectively, with 16 bases between them. This CDR3 contains 16 residues. CDR1 and CDR2 from the germline V gene are DFQATT and SNEGSKA (reference sequence). The CDR3 region has the DNA TGCAGTGCTACTCGGGGAAGGGGAGGTAGCAATCAGCCCCAGCATTTT. Protein: CSATRGRGGSNQPQHF.

This sequence joins TRBV7-3 and TRBJ2-5, with a weak D call TRBD2 (6 bases). Deletions cut 1 base from V and 2 bases from J, with 11 bases between. CDR3 length: 15 amino acids. Germline values: CDR1 SGHTA, CDR2 FQGTGA. In nucleotides, the CDR3 is TGTGCCAGCAGCTTAAACGGGGGAGCTCAAGAGACCCAGTACTTC. Translating it yields CASSLNGGAQETQYF.

This clonotype has a handful of counts. The genes are TRBV7-9 and TRBJ2-3, with 11 positions matching TRBD2. Germline CDR1 reads SEHNR; CDR2 reads FQNEAQ (reference sequence). There are 17 residues in the CDR3. The V gene end was trimmed by 1 base and the J gene end by 2 bases; junction bases not matched to a gene: 5. CDR3 region: CASSLGLAGTDTDTQYF. In DNA form, the CDR3 reads TGTGCCAGCAGCTTAGGACTAGCGGGAACTGACACAGATACGCAGTATTTT.

The V call is TRBV6-1, the J call TRBJ2-5; D is possibly TRBD2 (5 bases). Germline lookup yields CDR1 MNHNS and CDR2 SASEGT. Trimming left V 7 bases short and J 1 base short, with 13 bases between. The length of the CDR3 is 14 residues. The CDR3 nucleotides are TGTGCCAGCAAGTTTAGACTACCCCAAGAGACCCAGTACTTC. Protein sequence: CASKFRLPQETQYF.

CDR3 DNA sequence: TGTGCCAGCAGCACCGTCCCGGGACTAGCCAACCGAGGGCAGTTCTTC. Its translation: CASSTVPGLANRGQFF. The rearrangement uses TRBV7-2 and TRBJ2-1, with 9 bases that match TRBD2. The germline CDR1 and CDR2 sequences are SGHTA and FQGNSA. This CDR3 spans 16 amino acids. V lost 5 bases, J lost 12 bases, and 17 bases stayed unmatched.

This chain links TRBV5-1 with TRBJ2-5; the D gene is possibly TRBD1 (5 bases). From germline, CDR1 is SGHRS and CDR2 YFSETQ. The ends were cut back, 4 bases at V and 5 bases at J, with 15 bases in the middle. The CDR3 is made up of 14 amino acids. The CDR3 spells CASSGSGAWETQYF. The CDR3 region has the DNA TGCGCCAGCAGCGGATCTGGGGCTTGGGAGACCCAGTACTTC. Complete variable domain (other parts from reference TRBV5-1 and TRBJ2-5): KAGVTQTPRYLIKTRGQQVTLSCSPISGHRSVSWYQQTPGQGLQFLFEYFSETQRNKGNFPGRFSGRQFSNSRSEMNVSTLELGDSALYLCASSGSGAWETQYFGPGTRLLVL.

This clonotype was counted at least ten times. V gene TRBV5-8 combines with J gene TRBJ2-1; D unresolved. CDR3 size: 13 residues. Per germline, CDR1 SGHTS and CDR2 YDEGEE. In DNA form, the CDR3 reads TGTTCGACTTCTAGTTGGTCCTACAATGAGCAGTTCTTC. Its protein is CSTSSWSYNEQFF.

The V gene is TRBV6-6, the J gene TRBJ1-2; D is undetermined. V lost 6 bases and J lost 4, with 15 bases in between. There are 14 residues in the CDR3. Germline V CDR1 and CDR2: MNHNY, SVGAGI (reference sequence). Here the CDR3 reads CASRTGLGPYGYTF. Written as DNA, the CDR3 is TGTGCCAGCAGGACCGGCCTTGGGCCCTATGGCTACACCTTC.

This chain connects TRBV6-2 or TRBV6-3 to TRBJ2-1; TRBD2 aligns across 9 bases. V gave up 2 bases and J gave up 12 bases; unmatched junction bases: 20. The V gene's germline CDR1 is MNHEY and CDR2 SVGEGT. CDR3 size: 18 residues. The CDR3 DNA reads TGTGCCAGCAGTTACGAGGCTAGCGGGGCGACCCCACATATCGGGCAGTTCTTC. Residues: CASSYEASGATPHIGQFF.

This clonotype came up a few times. This sequence joins TRBV25-1 and TRBJ1-2; weak D call: TRBD1 (5 bases). The germline gives CDR1 MGHDK, CDR2 SYGVNS. V gave up 6 bases and J gave up 2 bases, with 13 bases separating them. The CDR3 consists of 14 residues. CDR3 DNA: TGTGCCAGCAGCCTAGGGGTAGGAAACTATGGCTACACCTTC. It is translated as CASSLGVGNYGYTF.

This clonotype has only a few counts. The chain joins TRBV6-2 or TRBV6-3 to TRBJ2-1; TRBD1 aligns across 7 bases. The CDR3 is made up of 16 amino acids. The germline gives CDR1 MNHEY, CDR2 SVGEGT. Trimming took 7 bases from V and 1 from J; bases not matched to a gene: 10. The CDR3 region has the DNA TGTGCCAGCAATACTCGACAGGGCGGGTCCTACAATGAGCAGTTCTTC. Translating gives CASNTRQGGSYNEQFF.

This clonotype was seen a few times. J is TRBJ1-2 and V is TRBV12-3 or TRBV12-4; D is undetermined. The CDR3 is 12 residues long. Trimming pared 7 bases from V and 0 bases from J, leaving 6 bases between. The CDR3 sequence: CASKRANYGYTF. In nucleotides, the CDR3 is TGTGCCAGCAAAAGGGCTAACTATGGCTACACCTTC.

The V and J genes are TRBV24-1 and TRBJ2-7, with 10 bases aligning to TRBD1. There are 13 residues in the CDR3. V trimming: 9 bases; J trimming: 5 bases; junction bases outside the gene matches: 6. CDR1 and CDR2 (germline): KGHDR, SFDVKD. The CDR3 DNA reads TGTGCCACCGGACCTGGGACAGGGGACGAGCAGTACTTC. It yields the protein CATGPGTGDEQYF.

The chain combines TRBV29-1 with TRBJ2-1; D unclear. Deletions cut 4 bases from V and 4 bases from J, with 11 bases between. The CDR3 has 13 residues. Germline-derived CDR1 and CDR2 are SQVTM and ANQGSEA. CDR3 DNA sequence: TGCAGCGTTGGGGCAGGCCTTTACAATGAGCAGTTCTTC. Translating gives CSVGAGLYNEQFF.

This rearrangement joins TRBV6-6 to TRBJ1-5; 10 bases line up with TRBD1. Germline loops: CDR1 MNHNY, CDR2 SVGAGI (reference sequence). CDR3 length: 15 residues. The V segment lost 3 bases and the J segment 7 bases; nucleotides outside the gene matches: 6. The CDR3, as DNA: TGTGCCAGCAGTTATCCGGGACAGGGGAGCCAGCCCCAGCATTTT. Its translation: CASSYPGQGSQPQHF.

This chain uses TRBV7-9 with TRBJ2-1; TRBD2 matches 7 bases. Germline CDR1 reads SEHNR; CDR2 reads FQNEAQ (reference sequence). The V gene end was trimmed by 1 base and the J gene end by 7 bases; junction bases not matched to a gene: 10. The CDR3 has 16 residues. The CDR3, as DNA: TGTGCCAGCAGCTTAGAGTTGGCGGGAGCGGGAAATGAGCAGTTCTTC. This translates into CASSLELAGAGNEQFF.

The genes are TRBV20-1 and TRBJ2-3, with D maybe TRBD2 (6 bases). CDR1 and CDR2 from the germline V gene are DFQATT and SNEGSKA (reference sequence). The CDR3 runs 15 residues. With 0 bases removed from V and 2 bases from J, the gap between germline ends came to 12 bases. CDR3 amino acids: CSARDRRGITDTQYF. The CDR3 region has the DNA TGCAGTGCTAGAGACCGGCGGGGTATCACAGATACGCAGTATTTT.

The V and J genes are TRBV5-1 and TRBJ2-1; 10 bases map to TRBD2. V dropped 0 bases and J dropped 7; count of bases not matched to a gene: 4. Germline V gene lookup returns CDR1 SGHRS and CDR2 YFSETQ. This CDR3 has 15 amino acids. The CDR3 reads CASSLDLAGVNEQFF. CDR3 sequence (DNA): TGCGCCAGCAGCTTGGATCTAGCGGGGGTGAATGAGCAGTTCTTC.

In its sample, this clonotype was seen a few times. Written as DNA, the CDR3 is TGTGCCACCAGCAGATCATACGAGAGGACCGGGGAGCTGTTTTTT. It is translated as CATSRSYERTGELFF. This chain joins TRBV15 and TRBJ2-2; D call uncertain. V lost 2 bases to trimming and J lost 5 bases, with 12 bases between them. The CDR3 consists of 15 residues. Germline lookup yields CDR1 LNHNV and CDR2 YYDKDF (reference sequence).

The chain employs TRBV7-2 and TRBJ1-1, with 7 bases lining up with TRBD1. Germline-derived CDR1 and CDR2 are SGHTA and FQGNSA. The CDR3 sequence is 13 residues long. Trimming at V came to 3 bases and at J to 3 bases, leaving 1 base not matched to a gene. Here the CDR3 reads CASSFTGDTEAFF. The CDR3 nucleotides are TGTGCCAGCAGCTTTACAGGGGACACTGAAGCTTTCTTT. The entire variable domain, with the rest obtained from reference TRBV7-2 and TRBJ1-1, is as follows: GAGVSQSPSNKVTEKGKDVELRCDPISGHTALYWYRQSLGQGLEFLIYFQGNSAPDKSGLPSDRFSAERTGGSVSTLTIQRTQQEDSAVYLCASSFTGDTEAFFGQGTRLTVV.

This clonotype came up a few times. The chain recombines TRBV30 with TRBJ2-7, with TRBD1 matching 10 bases. The length of the CDR3 is 17 residues. CDR1 GTSNPN and CDR2 SVGIG come from the germline V gene (reference sequence). Trimming at V came to 2 bases and at J to 0 bases, leaving 10 bases not matched to a gene. The CDR3 spells CAWSSLWRQGASYEQYF. CDR3 sequence (DNA): TGTGCCTGGAGTAGCCTCTGGAGACAGGGGGCCTCCTACGAGCAGTACTTC.

A few counts support this clonotype. The genes are TRBV9 and TRBJ2-1; 9 bases agree with TRBD2. V trimming: 4 bases; J trimming: 4 bases; junction bases outside the gene matches: 9. The CDR3 covers 16 residues. Per germline, CDR1 SGDLS and CDR2 YYNGEE. The CDR3 loop reads CASSPPAGGRYNEQFF. In nucleotides, the CDR3 is TGTGCCAGCAGCCCACCAGCGGGGGGACGTTACAATGAGCAGTTCTTC.